Described below is a single T cell receptor (beta chain) sequence and its context. The CDR3 regions of TCR beta were amplified from RNA transcripts. Using the HTBI primer set, a first-round RT-PCR was run on the TCR CDR3. TCRdb analysed the multiplex PCR reads with MiXCR anew, one entry per CDR3 protein. Here the sample spans 500,000 to 650,000 distinct CDR3 sequences, approximately 14% being singletons. The sample is drawn from a study of T cells in Graves' hyperthyroidism and ophthalmopathy. It was 8.5 to 10 ml of fresh peripheral blood that supplied the PBMCs. Germline lookup yields CDR1 MDHEN and CDR2 SYDVKM. Trimming removed 1 base at V and 4 bases at J, with 20 bases between. CDR3 length: 18 residues.

Sequenced input: blood. The sequence was obtained from a woman in her 40s with Graves' hyperthyroidism. J is TRBJ2-4 and V is TRBV28; perhaps TRBD1 as D (6 bases). DNA of the CDR3: TGTGCCAGCAGTTTATTTTTTCTGGGCCTCGACAGGAAAAACATTCAGTACTTC. Amino acid sequence: CASSLFFLGLDRKNIQYF.